The present T cell receptor beta chain was sequenced within a study of beta chain features in type 1 diabetes. CD45RO/CCR7/CD25/CD127/CD95/CD27 staining was used to isolate CD4+ naive, central memory, regulatory and stem cell-like memory cells by sorting. J gave up 9 bases and V 3 bases, and 5 bases lay outside the gene matches. The CDR3 totals 14 residues. The V gene's germline CDR1 is SGHKS and CDR2 YYEKEE (reference sequence). The study reverse transcribed the entire isolated RNA, so it sequenced expressed TCRB transcripts. Only in-frame clones appear in the TCRdb table, and some are missing; sequencing was by immunoSEQ multiplex PCR. This sample carries 300,000 to 350,000 clones, under 8.5% of them seen once, and the ten largest clones take less than 0.5%. The table lists this clone with many counts.

This chain joins TRBV5-5 and TRBJ2-1, with 11 positions matching TRBD2. Sequencing used central memory CD4+ T cells from blood. This sequence was found in a woman between 18 and 30 years old in good health. The CDR3 sequence is CASSWELAGAEQFF. The CDR3 DNA sequence: TGTGCCAGCAGCTGGGAACTAGCGGGAGCTGAGCAGTTCTTC.